A single sample gave rise to the 30 T cell receptor beta chains below, sequenced in a study of cytomegalovirus exposure and HLA in healthy donors. A multiplex PCR was run with 60 Vbeta primers and 13 Jbeta primers. Clones were sequenced by immunoSEQ multiplex PCR, and TCRdb holds only the in-frame ones, with some missing. Of some 100,000 clones in the sample, less than 65% were seen once. The sample was PBMCs. These receptors were taken from a woman aged 25 to 45 in good health and CMV-seropositive.

The J gene is TRBJ2-5, the V gene TRBV19; no clear D. Trimming stripped 0 bases from V and 1 base from J, with 6 bases between. CDR3 length: 14 residues. Per the germline V gene, CDR1 is LNHDA and CDR2 is SQIVND (reference sequence). CDR3: CASSIDSLQETQYF. In DNA form, the CDR3 reads TGTGCCAGTAGTATAGATAGCCTCCAAGAGACCCAGTACTTC.

This clone was seen once. The CDR3 reads CASIEWTGRNSPLHF. The DNA of the CDR3 is TGTGCCAGCATTGAGTGGACAGGGCGTAATTCACCCCTCCACTTT. The chain recombines TRBV6-1 with TRBJ1-6, with TRBD1 matching over 8 bases. The CDR3 is 15 residues long. Per the germline V gene, CDR1 is MNHNS and CDR2 is SASEGT. Trimming at V came to 7 bases and at J to 6 bases, leaving 8 bases not matched to a gene.

The sample holds one count of this clone. The chain couples TRBV6-5 to TRBJ2-7; the match to TRBD1 covers 8 bases. The CDR3 has 15 residues. Per the germline V gene, CDR1 is MNHEY and CDR2 is SVGAGI. With 4 bases clipped from V and 7 bases from J, the junction kept 12 bases outside the gene matches. The CDR3 loop reads CASSSPGTGLREQYF. CDR3 DNA sequence: TGTGCCAGCAGTTCCCCGGGGACAGGTCTACGAGAGCAGTACTTC.

This clone showed up just once. The chain joins TRBV27 to TRBJ1-1, with 9 bases aligning to TRBD1. This CDR3 region has 15 residues. The V segment lost 4 bases and the J segment 4 bases; nucleotides outside the gene matches: 7. Germline V gene data show CDR1 as MNHEY and CDR2 as SMNVEV (reference sequence). The CDR3 DNA sequence: TGTGCCAGCAGTTCCAAGTCACAGGGGGCCACTGAAGCTTTCTTT. This sequence encodes CASSSKSQGATEAFF.

The chain joins TRBV29-1 to TRBJ2-5; 7 bases agree with TRBD2. The J segment lost 5 bases and the V segment lost 7 bases, leaving 1 base of the junction unmatched. The CDR3 totals 10 residues. Per the germline V gene, CDR1 is SQVTM and CDR2 is ANQGSEA. CDR3: CSAGGETQYF. In DNA form, the CDR3 reads TGCAGCGCCGGGGGGGAGACCCAGTACTTC.

The chain carries TRBV2 and TRBJ1-5; D is unresolved. The CDR3 loop spans 15 amino acids. Trimming pared 5 bases from V and 0 bases from J, leaving 11 bases between. CDR1 is SNHLY and CDR2 is FYNNEI in the germline V gene. The CDR3 reads CASSRAGYSNQPQHF. The CDR3 coding sequence is TGTGCCAGCAGTAGAGCGGGTTATAGCAATCAGCCCCAGCATTTT.

J is TRBJ1-4 and V is TRBV5-4; D uncertain. Germline-derived CDR1 and CDR2 are SGHNT and YYREEE (reference sequence). This CDR3 region has 14 residues. V was pared by 4 bases and J by 6 bases, with 13 bases between. Written as DNA, the CDR3 is TGTGCCAGCAGCCAAAAGACCGGGGATGAAAAACTGTTTTTT. Its protein is CASSQKTGDEKLFF.

This sequence joins TRBV7-9 and TRBJ1-5, with 8 bases identical to TRBD1. The germline V gene encodes CDR1 SEHNR and CDR2 FQNEAQ (reference sequence). After removal of 6 bases from V and 2 bases from J, the junction contained 3 bases not matched to a gene. The CDR3 covers 14 residues. The CDR3 sequence is CASSSTGGNQPQHF. CDR3 nucleotide sequence: TGTGCCAGCAGTTCGACAGGGGGCAATCAGCCCCAGCATTTT.

This chain connects TRBV9 to TRBJ1-1, with D possibly being TRBD1 (6 bases). With 0 bases removed from V and 8 bases from J, the gap between germline ends came to 17 bases. The CDR3 is 15 amino acids. Germline CDR1 and CDR2: SGDLS and YYNGEE. The CDR3 sequence: CASSVAPYSGQEAFF. The DNA of the CDR3 is TGTGCCAGCAGCGTAGCTCCTTATTCAGGACAGGAAGCTTTCTTT. The full variable domain, its missing parts supplied by reference TRBV9 and TRBJ1-1, is DSGVTQTPKHLITATGQRVTLRCSPRSGDLSVYWYQQSLDQGLQFLIQYYNGEERAKGNILERFSAQQFPDLHSELNLSSLELGDSALYFCASSVAPYSGQEAFFGQGTRLTVV.

The chain employs TRBV6-6 and TRBJ2-5; 7 bases are shared with TRBD1. The J call could be wrong; TRBJ2-7 is a better fit for the DNA end. The CDR3 totals 13 residues. Germline V gives CDR1 MNHNY, CDR2 SVGAGI (reference sequence). Written as DNA, the CDR3 is TGTGCCAGCAGCCGGGACAGAGCCTACGAGCAGTACTTC. This encodes CASSRDRAYEQYF.

The chain has TRBV5-4 and TRBJ1-5; D gene ambiguous. CDR3 length: 14 residues. Per germline, CDR1 SGHNT and CDR2 YYREEE (reference sequence). V was cut by 0 bases and J by 7 bases, with 11 bases left in between. The CDR3 DNA sequence: TGTGCCAGCAGCTTGGGTGGGAGAGGACAGCCCCAGCATTTT. Protein: CASSLGGRGQPQHF.

J is TRBJ2-5 and V is TRBV4-1, with D possibly matching TRBD2 (5 bases). The V gene lost 1 base and the J gene lost 2 bases, with 11 bases spanning the gap. This CDR3 has 15 amino acids. Germline CDR1 and CDR2: MGHRA and YSYEKL. CDR3 in amino acids: CASSQGRGGQETQYF. CDR3 coding DNA: TGCGCCAGCAGCCAAGGCCGGGGTGGGCAAGAGACCCAGTACTTC.

The chain links TRBV6-1 to TRBJ2-7, with 9 nucleotides matching TRBD2. V was clipped by 1 base and J by 1 base; unmatched bases: 5. CDR1 is MNHNS, CDR2 SASEGT, per germline. The CDR3 has 16 residues. CDR3 sequence (DNA): TGTGCCAGCAGTGAAGGAGCGGGGGGCCGGTCCTACGAGCAGTACTTC. This gives the protein CASSEGAGGRSYEQYF.

The chain joins TRBV29-1 to TRBJ1-2, with a weak D call TRBD1 (6 bases). The CDR3 runs 12 residues. Germline CDR1 and CDR2: SQVTM and ANQGSEA. V gave up 4 bases and J gave up 3 bases, with 9 bases separating them. CDR3 sequence (DNA): TGCAGCGTTGGGCAGGGGCACTATGGCTACACCTTC. This sequence encodes CSVGQGHYGYTF.

This chain links TRBV19 with TRBJ1-5, with 8 bases that match TRBD1. The CDR3 runs 14 residues. From germline, CDR1 is LNHDA and CDR2 SQIVND (reference sequence). Trimming removed 9 bases from V and 4 bases from J; junction bases left unmatched: 8. The CDR3 DNA follows: TGTGCCAGCACCTATACAGGGGGGAATCAGCCCCAGCATTTT. This translates into CASTYTGGNQPQHF.

V gene TRBV5-1 combines with J gene TRBJ2-1; the match to TRBD1 covers 10 bases. This CDR3 has 16 amino acids. The V segment lost 3 bases and the J segment 5 bases; nucleotides outside the gene matches: 8. The V gene's germline CDR1 is SGHRS and CDR2 YFSETQ. CDR3 amino acids: CASSSFGTGANNEQFF. DNA of the CDR3: TGCGCCAGCAGCTCTTTCGGGACAGGGGCCAACAATGAGCAGTTCTTC.

This chain joins TRBV27 and TRBJ1-2; TRBD1 matches at 7 bases. The CDR3 sequence is 14 residues long. V shed 4 bases, J shed 4 bases, and the junction held 6 bases outside the gene matches. Per germline, CDR1 MNHEY and CDR2 SMNVEV (reference sequence). The chain's CDR3 is CASSYRGSLYGYTF. CDR3 nucleotides: TGTGCCAGCAGTTACAGGGGCTCCCTCTATGGCTACACCTTC.

This chain links TRBV12-2 with TRBJ1-2; the table's TRBD1 call for D was not verified on the DNA. TRBV12-2 is reported as a pseudogene. This CDR3 region has 15 residues. The CDR3 DNA sequence: TGTGCAAGTCGCCCCAGGACAACAGGGGTGGATGGCTACACCTTC. It codes for CASRPRTTGVDGYTF.

The chain joins TRBV18 to TRBJ2-2; 9 bases agree with TRBD2. CDR3 length equals 14 residues. Germline trimming cut 3 bases from V and 7 bases from J; bases unmatched to any gene: 3. The germline V gene has CDR1 KGHSH and CDR2 LQKENI. CDR3 protein: CASSPGLAGGELFF. In nucleotides, the CDR3 is TGTGCCAGCTCACCGGGACTAGCCGGCGGGGAGCTGTTTTTT.

The genes are TRBV13 and TRBJ2-3; 9 bases align to TRBD2. The CDR3 contains 15 residues. CDR1 and CDR2 (germline): PRHDT, FYEKMQ (reference sequence). J lost 3 bases, V lost 6 bases, and 7 bases had no gene match. The CDR3 here is CASRISGGRTDTQYF. DNA for the CDR3: TGTGCCAGCAGAATAAGCGGGGGGAGAACAGATACGCAGTATTTT.

With regard to this clone: One end of the junction varies from germline; a read error may be responsible. This chain connects TRBV7-9 to TRBJ1-2; D not certain. The CDR3 consists of 15 residues. Germline loops: CDR1 SEHNR, CDR2 FQNEAQ (reference sequence). CDR3 sequence: CASSLGRGGNYDYTF. CDR3 bases: TGTGCCAGCAGCTTAGGCCGGGGAGGTAACTATGACTACACCTTC.

The chain couples TRBV5-1 to TRBJ1-4, with a possible D match to TRBD1 (5 bases). Trimming cost V 1 base and J 7 bases, with 8 bases left between them. This CDR3 spans 13 amino acids. Germline CDR1 is SGHRS and CDR2 is YFSETQ. In DNA, the CDR3 is TGCGCCAGCAGCTTGACAGGACCTGAAAAACTGTTTTTT. Its translation is CASSLTGPEKLFF.

The chain carries TRBV7-2 and TRBJ1-6, with 7 bases matching TRBD1. This CDR3 is built from 13 residues. Per the germline V gene, CDR1 is SGHTA and CDR2 is FQGNSA. The V and J ends lost 5 bases and 14 bases, in that order; junction bases with no gene match: 9. The CDR3 nucleotides are TGTGCCAGCAGCCCCGACAGGGTCCCGGCCCTCCACTTT. It translates to CASSPDRVPALHF.

The chain recombines TRBV7-2 with TRBJ2-3, with TRBD2 matching 8 bases. V lost 5 bases to trimming and J lost 1 base; unmatched junction nucleotides: 8. CDR1 SGHTA and CDR2 FQGNSA come from the germline V gene. The CDR3 is made up of 16 amino acids. The CDR3 sequence: CASSARGGRGTDTQYF. In nucleotides, the CDR3 is TGTGCCAGCAGCGCCCGCGGGGGGCGGGGCACAGATACGCAGTATTTT. Full variable domain (rest looked up from reference TRBV7-2 and TRBJ2-3): GAGVSQSPSNKVTEKGKDVELRCDPISGHTALYWYRQSLGQGLEFLIYFQGNSAPDKSGLPSDRFSAERTGGSVSTLTIQRTQQEDSAVYLCASSARGGRGTDTQYFGPGTRLTVL.

This clone came up a few times. This chain uses TRBV25-1 with TRBJ1-5, with TRBD1 matching over 10 bases. From germline, CDR1 is MGHDK and CDR2 SYGVNS. V gave up 4 bases and J gave up 7 bases; unmatched junction bases: 4. This CDR3 has 14 residues. The CDR3 nucleotides are TGTGCCAGCAGTGGTGGACAGGGGGGCCAGCCCCAGCATTTT. It specifies CASSGGQGGQPQHF.

The rearrangement uses TRBV15 and TRBJ1-4; D gene uncertain. The CDR3 contains 13 residues. In germline, CDR1 is LNHNV, CDR2 YYDKDF (reference sequence). V was pared by 0 bases and J by 11 bases, with 10 bases between. The CDR3 is CATSRDDRDKLFF. The CDR3 DNA reads TGTGCCACCAGCAGAGATGATCGGGATAAACTGTTTTTT.

J is TRBJ1-5 and V is TRBV27; 7 bases are shared with TRBD1. Germline-derived CDR1 and CDR2 are MNHEY and SMNVEV (reference sequence). The V and J ends lost 3 bases and 4 bases, in that order; junction bases with no gene match: 12. The CDR3 contains 17 residues. The CDR3 DNA reads TGTGCCAGCAGTTTTGGGGCGGGACAGAAGCCGAATCAGCCCCAGCATTTT. Residues: CASSFGAGQKPNQPQHF.

The rearrangement uses TRBV19 and TRBJ2-1; possibly TRBD1 for D (6 bases). Trimming removed 4 bases at V and 9 bases at J, with 19 bases between. The CDR3 covers 15 residues. Germline V CDR1 and CDR2: LNHDA, SQIVND (reference sequence). The CDR3 loop reads CASSTRTGRGIEQFF. CDR3 sequence (DNA): TGTGCCAGTAGTACGAGGACCGGCAGGGGTATTGAGCAGTTCTTC.

The chain is built from TRBV7-2 and TRBJ1-6; D uncertain. The CDR3 sequence is 13 residues long. Between the trimmed V and J ends, which lost 1 base and 7 bases, there was a span of 5 bases. Germline V gene sequence: CDR1 SGHTA, CDR2 FQGNSA. In DNA, the CDR3 is TGTGCCAGCAGCTTAGGCGGGAATTCACCCCTCCACTTT. Amino acids: CASSLGGNSPLHF.

The CDR3 sequence: CATQSGGYTTNEKLFF. As DNA, the CDR3 is TGTGCTACCCAATCAGGGGGCTACACAACTAATGAAAAACTGTTTTTT. The gene calls are TRBV12-5 and TRBJ1-4, with 8 bases that match TRBD1. The CDR3 length is 16 residues. Unmatched junction bases numbered 10, after V lost 10 bases and J lost 0 bases. Germline V gene data show CDR1 as LGHNT and CDR2 as FRNRAP.